This TCR beta chain was recovered during a study of early T cells in non-severe SARS-CoV-2 infection. About the research overall: Sequencing of bulk RNA from unsorted whole blood was done, without chain pairing.

Individual cDNA molecules were tagged with unique molecular identifiers. TCRdb passed the 5' RACE reads through MiXCR, listing each CDR3 protein once. The sample includes some 23,000 distinct CDR3 sequences, roughly 5% of them seen just once. Study outcomes and limitations: Anti-spike CD8 specificities were favored by VDJdb matching, whose results missed private and CD4 specificities.

This clonotype showed up many times. Its antigen remains unidentified. This receptor was identified in an adult who was a healthcare worker with PCR-confirmed SARS-CoV-2 infection or an uninfected control (not recorded which). The sample taken for sequencing was whole blood.

CDR3 residues: CASRAGTSNHNEQFF. The CDR3 DNA follows: TGTGCCAGCAGAGCCGGGACATCGAACCACAATGAGCAGTTCTTC. The gene calls are TRBV2 and TRBJ2-1; D is perhaps TRBD1 (6 bases). The CDR3 is made up of 15 amino acids. CDR1 SNHLY and CDR2 FYNNEI come from the germline V gene. V shed 6 bases and J shed 5 bases, with 17 bases lying between them. The full variable domain, completed using reference TRBV2 and TRBJ2-1, is EPEVTQTPSHQVTQMGQEVILRCVPISNHLYFYWYRQILGQKVEFLVSFYNNEISEKSEIFDDQFSVERPDGSNFTLKIRSTKLEDSAMYFCASRAGTSNHNEQFFGPGTRLTVL.